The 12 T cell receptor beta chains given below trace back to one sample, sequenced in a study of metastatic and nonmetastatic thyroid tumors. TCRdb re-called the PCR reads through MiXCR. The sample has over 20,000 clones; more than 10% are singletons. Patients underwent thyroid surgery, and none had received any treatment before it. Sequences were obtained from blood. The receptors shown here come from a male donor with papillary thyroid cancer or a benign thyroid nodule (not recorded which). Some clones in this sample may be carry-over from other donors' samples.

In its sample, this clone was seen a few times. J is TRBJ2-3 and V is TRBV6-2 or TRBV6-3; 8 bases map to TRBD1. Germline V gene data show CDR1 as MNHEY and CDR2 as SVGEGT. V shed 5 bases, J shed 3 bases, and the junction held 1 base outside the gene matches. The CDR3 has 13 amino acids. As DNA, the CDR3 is TGTGCCAGCAGTGACAGGGGTACAGATACGCAGTATTTT. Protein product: CASSDRGTDTQYF.

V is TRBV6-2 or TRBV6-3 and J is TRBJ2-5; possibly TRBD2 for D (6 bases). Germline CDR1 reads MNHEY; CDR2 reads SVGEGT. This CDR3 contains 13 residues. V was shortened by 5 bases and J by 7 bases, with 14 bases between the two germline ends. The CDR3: CASSPTSLGTQYF. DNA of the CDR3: TGTGCCAGCAGTCCTACTAGCCTTGGGACCCAGTACTTC.

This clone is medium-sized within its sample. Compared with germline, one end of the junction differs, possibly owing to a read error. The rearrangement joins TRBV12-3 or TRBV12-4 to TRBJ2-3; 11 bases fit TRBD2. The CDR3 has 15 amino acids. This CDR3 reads CASSLAGGNTDTQYF. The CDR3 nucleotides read TGTGCCAGCAGCTTAGCGGGAGGGAACACAGATACGCAGTATTTT.

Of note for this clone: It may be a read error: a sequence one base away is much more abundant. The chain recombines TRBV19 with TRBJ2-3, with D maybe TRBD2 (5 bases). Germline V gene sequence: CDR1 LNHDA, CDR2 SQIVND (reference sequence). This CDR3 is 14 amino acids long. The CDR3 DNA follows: TGTTCCAGTAGTTTAGGCGGACTCACAGATACGCAGTATTTT. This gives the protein CSSSLGGLTDTQYF. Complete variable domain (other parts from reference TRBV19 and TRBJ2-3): DGGITQSPKYLFRKEGQNVTLSCEQNLNHDAMYWYRQDPGQGLRLIYYSQIVNDFQKGDIAEGYSVSREKKESFPLTVTSAQKNPTAFYLCSSSLGGLTDTQYFGPGTRLTVL.

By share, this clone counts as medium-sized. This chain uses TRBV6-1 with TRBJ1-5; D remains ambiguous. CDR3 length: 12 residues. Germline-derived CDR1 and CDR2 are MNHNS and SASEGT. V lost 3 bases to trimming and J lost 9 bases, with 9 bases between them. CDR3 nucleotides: TGTGCCAGCAGTGAGCTCGCGGGGCCCCAGCATTTT. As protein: CASSELAGPQHF.

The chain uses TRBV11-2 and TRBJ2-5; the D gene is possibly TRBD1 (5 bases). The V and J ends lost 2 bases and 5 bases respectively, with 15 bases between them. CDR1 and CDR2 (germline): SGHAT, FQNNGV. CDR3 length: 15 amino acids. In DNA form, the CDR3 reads TGTGCCAGCAGCTTAAGGCAGGGCGACGGGGAGACCCAGTACTTC. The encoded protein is CASSLRQGDGETQYF.

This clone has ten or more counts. In DNA, the CDR3 is TGTGCCAGCAGCAGGGGACAGGGGGCGAAGACCGACTATGGCTACACCTTC. Translated: CASSRGQGAKTDYGYTF. V is TRBV11-1 and J is TRBJ1-2; TRBD1 aligns across 12 bases. Unmatched junction bases numbered 10, after V lost 5 bases and J lost 3 bases. CDR1 SGHAT and CDR2 FQDESV come from the germline V gene (reference sequence). CDR3 length equals 17 residues.

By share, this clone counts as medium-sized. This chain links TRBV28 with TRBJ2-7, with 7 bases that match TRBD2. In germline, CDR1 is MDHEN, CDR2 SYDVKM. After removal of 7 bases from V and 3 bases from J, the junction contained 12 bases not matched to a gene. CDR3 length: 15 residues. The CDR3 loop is CASKNPGGSGYEQYF. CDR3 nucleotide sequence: TGTGCCAGCAAAAATCCGGGGGGAAGCGGCTACGAGCAGTACTTC.

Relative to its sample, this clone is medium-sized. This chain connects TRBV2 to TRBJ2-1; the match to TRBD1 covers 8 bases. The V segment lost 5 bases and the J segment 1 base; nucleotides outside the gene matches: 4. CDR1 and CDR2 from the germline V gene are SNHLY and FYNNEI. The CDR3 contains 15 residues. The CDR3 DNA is TGTGCCAGCAGTCCTGGGACAGGTTCCTACAATGAGCAGTTCTTC. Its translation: CASSPGTGSYNEQFF.

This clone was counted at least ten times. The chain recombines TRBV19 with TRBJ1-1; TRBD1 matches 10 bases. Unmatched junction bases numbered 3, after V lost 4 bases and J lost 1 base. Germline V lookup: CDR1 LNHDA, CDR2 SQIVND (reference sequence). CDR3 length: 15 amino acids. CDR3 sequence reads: CASSTRTGGNTEAFF. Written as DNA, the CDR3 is TGTGCCAGTAGTACCCGGACAGGGGGGAACACTGAAGCTTTCTTT.

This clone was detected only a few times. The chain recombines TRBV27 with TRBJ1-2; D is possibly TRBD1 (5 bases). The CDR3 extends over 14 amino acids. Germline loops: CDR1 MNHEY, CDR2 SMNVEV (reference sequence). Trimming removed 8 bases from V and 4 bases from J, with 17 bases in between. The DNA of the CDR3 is TGTGCCAGCGCGGGGGACGCCCGGGGCTATGGCTACACCTTC. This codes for CASAGDARGYGYTF.

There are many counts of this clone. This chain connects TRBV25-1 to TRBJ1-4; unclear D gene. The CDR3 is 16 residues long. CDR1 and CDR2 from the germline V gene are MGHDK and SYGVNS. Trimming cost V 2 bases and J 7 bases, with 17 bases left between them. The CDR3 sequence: CASSEGREWLGEKLFF. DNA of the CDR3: TGTGCCAGCAGTGAAGGTAGGGAGTGGTTGGGTGAAAAACTGTTTTTT.